This T cell receptor beta chain was identified during a study of cytomegalovirus exposure and HLA in healthy donors. Study-level points and caveats: Among TCR sequences, most were rare, though some public TCRs appeared in many donors. Confirmation was obtained in vitro that a few CMV-associated chains are specific for CMV antigens. Altogether, 150 or so TCR beta chains were recorded as cytomegalovirus-associated. Reports described diagnosis of cytomegalovirus status by the classifier as highly specific and sensitive.

Turning to this clone: Its antigen is as yet unknown.

The V end lost 5 bases, the J end lost 2 bases, and 18 bases lay between the germline ends. The CDR3 is made up of 16 amino acids. Germline assignment: CDR1 SGHVS and CDR2 FQNEAQ. Data came from immunoSEQ multiplex PCR; TCRdb stores just in-frame clones and leaves some out. The table lists about 130,000 clones, about nine tenths of them singletons. This receptor was obtained from a woman aged 25-40 years in good health and CMV-seropositive. Sequenced: PBMCs. The rearrangement uses TRBV7-8 and TRBJ2-5; no firm D call. CDR3 protein: CASSITRLNPQETQYF. CDR3 sequence (DNA): TGTGCCAGCAGCATCACGCGTCTGAATCCGCAAGAGACCCAGTACTTC.